The entry that follows covers one T cell receptor beta chain sequence. This sample stems from a study of cytomegalovirus exposure and HLA in healthy donors. The junction had 18 bases not matched to a gene; V was cut back by 4 bases and J by 2 bases. Germline values: CDR1 GTSNPN, CDR2 SVGIG (reference sequence). This CDR3 region has 18 residues. 13 Jbeta primers and 60 Vbeta primers were used for the PCR. Measured with immunoSEQ multiplex PCR; TCRdb has only the in-frame clones, and not every one. In all, the sample yields 150,000 to 200,000 clones. The rearrangement joins TRBV30 to TRBJ2-7; 9 nucleotides match TRBD1. The sequencing input was PBMCs. The clonotype originates from a man aged 25 to 40 in good health and CMV-seronegative. DNA for the CDR3: TGTGCCTGGACCCGGGCGGTGAACCACAGGGGGCCCACCTACGAGCAGTACTTC. It specifies CAWTRAVNHRGPTYEQYF.